The rows below give T cell receptor beta chains drawn from one sample of a study of blood T cell repertoires in COVID-19. Profiled with immunoSEQ multiplex PCR; TCRdb holds only in-frame clones, not every one. The repertoire holds around 170,000 clones, with about 80% as singletons. The sample consisted of peripheral blood. The receptors were gathered from a man aged 65 to 85 who had recovered from COVID-19. The CDR3 runs from the conserved cysteine through the conserved F or W.

CDR3aa: CASSYMTGTSPLHF
v_gene: TRBV6-2/TRBV6-3
j_gene: TRBJ1-6

CDR3aa: CAISEGGLRYEQYF
v_gene: TRBV10-3
j_gene: TRBJ2-7

CDR3aa: CASSLVGLLLSYGYTF
v_gene: TRBV7-9
j_gene: TRBJ1-2

CDR3aa: CASSFFGGTEAFF
v_gene: TRBV27
j_gene: TRBJ1-1

CDR3aa: CAISDYSFTGELFF
v_gene: TRBV10-3
j_gene: TRBJ2-2

CDR3aa: CASSSLLAGSTDTQYF
v_gene: TRBV6-5
j_gene: TRBJ2-3

CDR3aa: CASSPPPRIGTDTQYF
v_gene: TRBV7-9
j_gene: TRBJ2-3

CDR3aa: CASSLSGRDNEQFF
v_gene: TRBV9
j_gene: TRBJ2-1

CDR3aa: CASSLGLATYNEQFF
v_gene: TRBV11-3
j_gene: TRBJ2-1

CDR3aa: CSASFSGRADTQYF
v_gene: TRBV20-1
j_gene: TRBJ2-3

CDR3aa: CASSSTFPGQGRSNYGYTF
v_gene: TRBV27
j_gene: TRBJ1-2

CDR3aa: CASSVGSSGRYTGELFF
v_gene: TRBV9
j_gene: TRBJ2-2

CDR3aa: CATSRGANEQFF
v_gene: TRBV2
j_gene: TRBJ2-1

CDR3aa: CARFGRGLSGANVLTF
v_gene: TRBV6-4
j_gene: TRBJ2-6

CDR3aa: CASSAISGNTGELFF
v_gene: TRBV2
j_gene: TRBJ2-2

CDR3aa: CASSLGNSGTNNEQFF
v_gene: TRBV7-9
j_gene: TRBJ2-1

CDR3aa: CASSPGRAAYEQYF
v_gene: TRBV18
j_gene: TRBJ2-7

CDR3aa: CASSPIAVLNTEAFF
v_gene: TRBV18
j_gene: TRBJ1-1

CDR3aa: CASSERPDKETQYF
v_gene: TRBV9
j_gene: TRBJ2-5

CDR3aa: CAISEEQVEQYF
v_gene: TRBV10-3
j_gene: TRBJ2-7

CDR3aa: CASSLSLSLFANTGELFF
v_gene: TRBV7-6
j_gene: TRBJ2-2

CDR3aa: CASSGSSGRVFWNEQFF
v_gene: TRBV19
j_gene: TRBJ2-1

CDR3aa: CAISALREFYEQYF
v_gene: TRBV10-3
j_gene: TRBJ2-7

CDR3aa: CASSYSRYTGELFF
v_gene: TRBV6-5
j_gene: TRBJ2-2

CDR3aa: CASSPEPGQGRGEQFF
v_gene: TRBV5-4
j_gene: TRBJ2-1

CDR3aa: CASSGGSGRARWNEQFF
v_gene: TRBV2
j_gene: TRBJ2-1

CDR3aa: CASSEGQAQTQYF
v_gene: TRBV6-1
j_gene: TRBJ2-5

CDR3aa: CASSPRTGGWLDGYTF
v_gene: TRBV19
j_gene: TRBJ1-2

CDR3aa: CASSQDYRQVNQPQHF
v_gene: TRBV4-3
j_gene: TRBJ1-5

CDR3aa: CASSYRRLAEADEQFF
v_gene: TRBV6-2/TRBV6-3
j_gene: TRBJ2-1

CDR3aa: CASSPGDRGNEQFF
v_gene: TRBV5-1
j_gene: TRBJ2-1

CDR3aa: CASSIGATDTGELFF
v_gene: TRBV5-1
j_gene: TRBJ2-2

CDR3aa: CASSLTGTVNEKLFF
v_gene: TRBV5-1
j_gene: TRBJ1-4

CDR3aa: CTSSQVIPGGGQSQYF
v_gene: TRBV1
j_gene: TRBJ2-3

CDR3aa: CASSQVDSQGYEQYF
v_gene: TRBV4-1
j_gene: TRBJ2-7

CDR3aa: CASSLSGTGENQPQHF
v_gene: TRBV19
j_gene: TRBJ1-5

CDR3aa: CASSYRGRETQYF
v_gene: TRBV27
j_gene: TRBJ2-5

CDR3aa: CASLGGGTLAAFF
v_gene: TRBV6-5
j_gene: TRBJ1-1

CDR3aa: CASSPSSPGNYGYTF
v_gene: TRBV18
j_gene: TRBJ1-2

CDR3aa: CASSLGDRYNEQFF
v_gene: TRBV7-8
j_gene: TRBJ2-1

CDR3aa: CASRLGSSYNEQFF
v_gene: TRBV6-6
j_gene: TRBJ2-1

CDR3aa: CASSPPSVGELFF
v_gene: TRBV18
j_gene: TRBJ2-2

CDR3aa: CASSEGQFFQETQYF
v_gene: TRBV7-9
j_gene: TRBJ2-5

CDR3aa: CASRGDRDSNYEQYF
v_gene: TRBV5-1
j_gene: TRBJ2-7

CDR3aa: CASSLYGTDNTEAFF
v_gene: TRBV27
j_gene: TRBJ1-1

CDR3aa: CASSLLLAGGKEQYF
v_gene: TRBV3-1/TRBV3-2
j_gene: TRBJ2-7

CDR3aa: CASSNQLELNTEAFF
v_gene: TRBV9
j_gene: TRBJ1-1

CDR3aa: CASSQLPGLVVGNEQFF
v_gene: TRBV4-1
j_gene: TRBJ2-1

CDR3aa: CATSRDRTGVLDNGYTF
v_gene: TRBV15
j_gene: TRBJ1-2

CDR3aa: CASSKRGFTEAFF
v_gene: TRBV6-6
j_gene: TRBJ1-1

CDR3aa: CASSQRVQPQHF
v_gene: TRBV4-3
j_gene: TRBJ1-5

CDR3aa: CASSLGGSSYEQYF
v_gene: TRBV28
j_gene: TRBJ2-7

CDR3aa: CAVGRGLTTNYGYTF
v_gene: TRBV28
j_gene: TRBJ1-2

CDR3aa: CASSFATEAFF
v_gene: TRBV3-1/TRBV3-2
j_gene: TRBJ1-1

CDR3aa: CASSISQGDEQYF
v_gene: TRBV19
j_gene: TRBJ2-7

CDR3aa: CASSYSPGQPQHF
v_gene: TRBV6-2/TRBV6-3
j_gene: TRBJ1-5

CDR3aa: CASTTGEVVETQYF
v_gene: TRBV18
j_gene: TRBJ2-5

CDR3aa: CASSIVGQTTDTQYF
v_gene: TRBV19
j_gene: TRBJ2-3

CDR3aa: CASSSRETDPPGELFF
v_gene: TRBV5-1
j_gene: TRBJ2-2